The clone carrying this T cell receptor (beta chain) was counted a single time. In the study's own analysis: Amplified reference gene primers provided the basis for estimating nucleated cell counts. The repertoire was sequenced with immunoSEQ multiplex PCR; TCRdb's copy has only in-frame clones and lacks some. Clone size and the V and J calls come from that table; the DNA yielded D and trimming. The data contain some 170,000 clones, 80% of them singletons. The data derive from a study of blood T cell repertoires in COVID-19. Two negative PCRs, clearance, or symptom resolution characterized the recovered Cohort 3 donors. The CDR3 loop spans 13 amino acids. Germline CDR1 and CDR2: MNHEY and SVGAGI. The ends lost 2 bases at V and 4 bases at J; junction bases unmatched: 0.

Sequencing used PBMCs or T cells enriched from blood (not recorded which). The chain recombines TRBV6-5 with TRBJ2-3; 7 bases are shared with TRBD1. The TCR was taken from a man aged 35-49 years who had recovered from COVID-19. The DNA of the CDR3 is TGTGCCAGCAGTTACAGGGGGCCAGATACGCAGTATTTT. Its translation: CASSYRGPDTQYF.